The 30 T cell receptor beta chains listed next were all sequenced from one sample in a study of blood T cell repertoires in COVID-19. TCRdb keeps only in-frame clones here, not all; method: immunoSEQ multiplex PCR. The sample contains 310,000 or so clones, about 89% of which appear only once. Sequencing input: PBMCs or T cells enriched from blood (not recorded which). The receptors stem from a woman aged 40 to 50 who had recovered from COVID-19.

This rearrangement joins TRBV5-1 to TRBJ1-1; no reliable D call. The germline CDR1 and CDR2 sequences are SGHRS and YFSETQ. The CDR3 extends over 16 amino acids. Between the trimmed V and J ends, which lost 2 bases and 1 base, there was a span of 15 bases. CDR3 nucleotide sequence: TGCGCCAGCAGCTTCCACGGAGTCGGAGGGAACACTGAAGCTTTCTTT. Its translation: CASSFHGVGGNTEAFF.

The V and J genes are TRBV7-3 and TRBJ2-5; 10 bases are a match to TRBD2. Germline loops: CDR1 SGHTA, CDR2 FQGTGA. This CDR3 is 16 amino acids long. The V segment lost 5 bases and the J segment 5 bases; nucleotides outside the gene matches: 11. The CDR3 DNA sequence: TGTGCCAGCAGCGCCGGAAAGCGGGGGGGCACGGAGACCCAGTACTTC. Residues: CASSAGKRGGTETQYF.

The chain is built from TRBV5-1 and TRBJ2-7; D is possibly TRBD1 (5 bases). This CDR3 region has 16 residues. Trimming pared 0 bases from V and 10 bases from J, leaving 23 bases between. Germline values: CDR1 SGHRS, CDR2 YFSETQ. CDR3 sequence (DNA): TGCGCCAGCAGCTTGGAGACAGCCCTGATTACTACGAGACAGTACTTC. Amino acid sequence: CASSLETALITTRQYF.

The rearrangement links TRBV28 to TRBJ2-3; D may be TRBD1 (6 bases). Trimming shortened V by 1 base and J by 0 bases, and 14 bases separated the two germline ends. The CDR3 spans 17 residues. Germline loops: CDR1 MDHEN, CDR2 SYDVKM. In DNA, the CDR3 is TGTGCCAGCAGTTTATTAGGGACAAAGGTTAGCACAGATACGCAGTATTTT. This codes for CASSLLGTKVSTDTQYF.

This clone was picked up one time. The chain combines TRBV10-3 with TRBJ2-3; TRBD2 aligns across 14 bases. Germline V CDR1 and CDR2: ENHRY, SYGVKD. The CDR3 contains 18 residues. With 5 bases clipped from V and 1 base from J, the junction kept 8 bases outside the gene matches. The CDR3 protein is CAISSRTSGRSGTDTQYF. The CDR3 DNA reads TGTGCCATCAGTTCTCGGACTAGCGGGAGGTCTGGCACAGATACGCAGTATTTT.

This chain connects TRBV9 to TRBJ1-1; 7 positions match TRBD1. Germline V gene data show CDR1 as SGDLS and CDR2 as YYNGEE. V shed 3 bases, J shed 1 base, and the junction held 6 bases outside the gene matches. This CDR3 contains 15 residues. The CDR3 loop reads CASSGRDRPNTEAFF. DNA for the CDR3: TGTGCCAGCAGCGGCCGGGACAGACCGAACACTGAAGCTTTCTTT. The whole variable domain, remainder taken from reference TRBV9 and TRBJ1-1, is DSGVTQTPKHLITATGQRVTLRCSPRSGDLSVYWYQQSLDQGLQFLIQYYNGEERAKGNILERFSAQQFPDLHSELNLSSLELGDSALYFCASSGRDRPNTEAFFGQGTRLTVV.

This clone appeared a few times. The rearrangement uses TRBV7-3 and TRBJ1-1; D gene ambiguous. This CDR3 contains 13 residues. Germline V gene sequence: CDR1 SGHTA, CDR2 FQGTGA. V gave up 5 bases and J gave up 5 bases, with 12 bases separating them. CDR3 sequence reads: CASSLLRDTEAFF. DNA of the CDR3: TGTGCCAGCAGCCTACTTCGGGATACTGAAGCTTTCTTT.

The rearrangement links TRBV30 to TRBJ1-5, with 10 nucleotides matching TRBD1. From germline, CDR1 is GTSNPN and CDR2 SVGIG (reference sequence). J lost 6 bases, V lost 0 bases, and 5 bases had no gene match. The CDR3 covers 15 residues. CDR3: CAWSVGQGGSQPQHF. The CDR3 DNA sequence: TGTGCCTGGAGTGTAGGACAGGGGGGCAGTCAGCCCCAGCATTTT.

The CDR3: CASSTGSLNQPQHF. CDR3 sequence (DNA): TGCGCCAGCAGTACAGGATCCCTCAATCAGCCCCAGCATTTT. The chain combines TRBV10-1 with TRBJ1-5, with TRBD1 as a possible D gene (5 bases). V shed 5 bases and J shed 3 bases, with 11 bases lying between them. CDR3 size: 14 residues. Looked up from germline, CDR1 is WNHNN and CDR2 is SYGVQD (reference sequence).

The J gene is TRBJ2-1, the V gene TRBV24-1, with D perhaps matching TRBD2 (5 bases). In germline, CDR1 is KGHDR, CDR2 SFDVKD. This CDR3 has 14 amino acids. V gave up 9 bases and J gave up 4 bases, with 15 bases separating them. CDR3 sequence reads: CATAPAGQYNEQFF. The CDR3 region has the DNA TGTGCCACCGCGCCCGCGGGCCAATACAATGAGCAGTTCTTC.

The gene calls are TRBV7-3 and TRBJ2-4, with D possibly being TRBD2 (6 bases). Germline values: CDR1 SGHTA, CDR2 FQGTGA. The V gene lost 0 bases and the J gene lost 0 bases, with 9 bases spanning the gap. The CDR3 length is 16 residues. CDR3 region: CASSLTSGLAKNIQYF. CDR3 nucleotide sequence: TGTGCCAGCAGCTTAACTAGCGGATTAGCCAAAAACATTCAGTACTTC. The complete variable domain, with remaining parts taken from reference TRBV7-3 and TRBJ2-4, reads GAGVSQTPSNKVTEKGKYVELRCDPISGHTALYWYRQSLGQGPEFLIYFQGTGAADDSGLPNDRFFAVRPEGSVSTLKIQRTERGDSAVYLCASSLTSGLAKNIQYFGAGTRLSVL.

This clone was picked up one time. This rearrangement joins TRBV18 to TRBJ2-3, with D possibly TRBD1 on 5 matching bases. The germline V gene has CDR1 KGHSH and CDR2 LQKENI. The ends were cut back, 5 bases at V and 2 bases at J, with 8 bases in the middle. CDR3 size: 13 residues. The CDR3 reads CASSWGFTDTQYF. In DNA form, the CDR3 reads TGTGCCAGCTCATGGGGCTTCACAGATACGCAGTATTTT. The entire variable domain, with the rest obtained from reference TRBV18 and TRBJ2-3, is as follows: NAGVMQNPRHLVRRRGQEARLRCSPMKGHSHVYWYRQLPEEGLKFMVYLQKENIIDESGMPKERFSAEFPKEGPSILRIQQVVRGDSAAYFCASSWGFTDTQYFGPGTRLTVL.

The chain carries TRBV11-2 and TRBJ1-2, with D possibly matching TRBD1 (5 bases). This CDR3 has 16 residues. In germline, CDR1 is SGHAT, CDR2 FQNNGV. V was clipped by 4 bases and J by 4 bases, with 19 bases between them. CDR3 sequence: CASSSSGASTIYGYTF. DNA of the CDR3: TGTGCCAGCAGCTCTAGCGGGGCCAGTACCATCTATGGCTACACCTTC. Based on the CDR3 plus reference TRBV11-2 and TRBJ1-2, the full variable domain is EAGVAQSPRYKIIEKRQSVAFWCNPISGHATLYWYQQILGQGPKLLIQFQNNGVVDDSQLPKDRFSAERLKGVDSTLKIQPAKLEDSAVYLCASSSSGASTIYGYTFGSGTRLTVV.

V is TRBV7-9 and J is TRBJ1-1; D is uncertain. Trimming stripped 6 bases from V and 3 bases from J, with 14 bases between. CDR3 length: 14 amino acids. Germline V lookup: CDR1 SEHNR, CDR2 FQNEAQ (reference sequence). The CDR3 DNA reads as TGTGCCAGCAGTTCCCTTGGGCCTGACACTGAAGCTTTCTTT. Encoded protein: CASSSLGPDTEAFF.

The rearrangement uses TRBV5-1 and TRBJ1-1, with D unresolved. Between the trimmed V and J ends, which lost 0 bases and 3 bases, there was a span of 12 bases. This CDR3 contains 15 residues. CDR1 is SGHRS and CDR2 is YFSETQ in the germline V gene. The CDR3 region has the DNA TGCGCCAGCAGCTTGGTTGAAAACGGGTACACTGAAGCTTTCTTT. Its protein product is CASSLVENGYTEAFF.

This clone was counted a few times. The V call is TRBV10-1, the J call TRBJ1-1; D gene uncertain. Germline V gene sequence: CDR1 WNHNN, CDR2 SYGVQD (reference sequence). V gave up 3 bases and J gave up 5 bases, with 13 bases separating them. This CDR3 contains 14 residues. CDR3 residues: CASSDSGYRTEAFF. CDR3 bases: TGCGCCAGCAGTGATTCCGGGTATCGGACTGAAGCTTTCTTT.

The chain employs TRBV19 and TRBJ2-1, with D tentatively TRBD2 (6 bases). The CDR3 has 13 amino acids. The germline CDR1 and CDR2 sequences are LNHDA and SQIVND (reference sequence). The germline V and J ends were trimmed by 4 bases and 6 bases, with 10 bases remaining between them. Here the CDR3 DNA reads TGTGCCAGTAGTAATCAGGGAGGCAATGAGCAGTTCTTC. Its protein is CASSNQGGNEQFF.

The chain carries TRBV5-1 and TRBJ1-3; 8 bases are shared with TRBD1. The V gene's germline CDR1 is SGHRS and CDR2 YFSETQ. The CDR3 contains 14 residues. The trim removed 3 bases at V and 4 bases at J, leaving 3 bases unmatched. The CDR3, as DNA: TGCGCCAGCAGCTCCGGACAGGGAGGAAACACCATATATTTT. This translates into CASSSGQGGNTIYF.

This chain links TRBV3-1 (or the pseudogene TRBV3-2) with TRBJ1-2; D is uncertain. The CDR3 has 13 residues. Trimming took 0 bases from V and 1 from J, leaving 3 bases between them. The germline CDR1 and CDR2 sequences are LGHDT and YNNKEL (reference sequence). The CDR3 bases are TGTGCCAGCAGCCAAGATCTTAACTATGGCTACACCTTC. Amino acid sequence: CASSQDLNYGYTF.

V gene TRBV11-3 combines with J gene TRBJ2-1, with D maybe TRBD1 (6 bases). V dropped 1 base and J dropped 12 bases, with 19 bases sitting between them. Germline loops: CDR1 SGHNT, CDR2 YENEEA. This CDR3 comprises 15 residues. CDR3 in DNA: TGTGCCAGCAGCTTAGTCTTTCAGGGGCTTGTGGGGCAGTTCTTC. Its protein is CASSLVFQGLVGQFF.

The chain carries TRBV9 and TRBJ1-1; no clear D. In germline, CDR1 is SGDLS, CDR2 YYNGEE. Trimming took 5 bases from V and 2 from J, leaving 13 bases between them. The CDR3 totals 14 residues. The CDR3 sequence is CASSWASGNTEAFF. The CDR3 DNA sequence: TGTGCCAGCAGTTGGGCCTCAGGAAACACTGAAGCTTTCTTT.

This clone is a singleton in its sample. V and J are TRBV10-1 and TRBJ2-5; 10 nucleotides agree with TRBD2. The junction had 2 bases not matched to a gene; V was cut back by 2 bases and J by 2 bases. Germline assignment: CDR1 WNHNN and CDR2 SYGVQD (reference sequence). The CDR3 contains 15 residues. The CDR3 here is CASSERTSGQETQYF. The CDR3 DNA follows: TGCGCCAGCAGTGAGAGGACTAGCGGACAAGAGACCCAGTACTTC.

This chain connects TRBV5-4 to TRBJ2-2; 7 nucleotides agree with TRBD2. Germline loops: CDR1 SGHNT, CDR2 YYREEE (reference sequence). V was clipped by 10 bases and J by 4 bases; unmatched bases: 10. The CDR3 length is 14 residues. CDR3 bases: TGTGCCTCCAGTGGGGGGGTGATCACCGGGGAGCTGTTTTTT. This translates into CASSGGVITGELFF.

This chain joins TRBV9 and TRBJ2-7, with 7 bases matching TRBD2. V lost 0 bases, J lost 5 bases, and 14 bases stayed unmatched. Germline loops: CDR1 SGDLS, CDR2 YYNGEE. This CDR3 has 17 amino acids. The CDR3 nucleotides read TGTGCCAGCAGCGTAGTTGGTGGTCTAGCGGAAGTCCACGAGCAGTACTTC. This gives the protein CASSVVGGLAEVHEQYF.

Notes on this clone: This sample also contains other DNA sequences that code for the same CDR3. The CDR3 nucleotides read TGTGCCAGCAGCCACTTGAGCTACGAGCAGTACTTC. It is translated as CASSHLSYEQYF. The genes are TRBV3-1 (or the pseudogene TRBV3-2) and TRBJ2-7; D call uncertain. CDR1 is LGHDT, CDR2 YNNKEL, per germline (reference sequence). With 3 bases removed from V and 3 bases from J, the gap between germline ends came to 6 bases. This CDR3 region has 12 residues.

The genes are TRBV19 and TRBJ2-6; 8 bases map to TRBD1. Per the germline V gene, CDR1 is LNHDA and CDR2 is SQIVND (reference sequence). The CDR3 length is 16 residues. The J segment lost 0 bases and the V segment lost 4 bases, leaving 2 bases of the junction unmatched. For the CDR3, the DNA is TGTGCCAGTAGTAGACAGGGGTCCTCTGGGGCCAACGTCCTGACTTTC. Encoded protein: CASSRQGSSGANVLTF.

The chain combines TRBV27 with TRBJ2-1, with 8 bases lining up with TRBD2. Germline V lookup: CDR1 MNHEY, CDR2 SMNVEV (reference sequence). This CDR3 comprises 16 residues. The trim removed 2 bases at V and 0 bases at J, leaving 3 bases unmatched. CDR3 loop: CASSLKTSGSYNEQFF. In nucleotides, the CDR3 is TGTGCCAGCAGTTTAAAAACTAGCGGCTCCTACAATGAGCAGTTCTTC.

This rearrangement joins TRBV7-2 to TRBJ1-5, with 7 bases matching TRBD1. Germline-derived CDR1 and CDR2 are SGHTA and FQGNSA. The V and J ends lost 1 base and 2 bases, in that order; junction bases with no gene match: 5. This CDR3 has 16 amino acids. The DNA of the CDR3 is TGTGCCAGCAGCTTAGAGGGGGCTTCGGGCAATCAGCCCCAGCATTTT. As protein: CASSLEGASGNQPQHF. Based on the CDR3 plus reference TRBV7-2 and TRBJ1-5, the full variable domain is GAGVSQSPSNKVTEKGKDVELRCDPISGHTALYWYRQSLGQGLEFLIYFQGNSAPDKSGLPSDRFSAERTGGSVSTLTIQRTQQEDSAVYLCASSLEGASGNQPQHFGDGTRLSIL.

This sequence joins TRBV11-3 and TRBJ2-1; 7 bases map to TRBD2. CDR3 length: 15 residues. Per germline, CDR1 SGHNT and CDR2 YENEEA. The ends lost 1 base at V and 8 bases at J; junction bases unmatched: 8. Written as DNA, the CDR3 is TGTGCCAGCAGCTTAGGTGGGTGGGAGGGCTATGAGCAGTTCTTC. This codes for CASSLGGWEGYEQFF.

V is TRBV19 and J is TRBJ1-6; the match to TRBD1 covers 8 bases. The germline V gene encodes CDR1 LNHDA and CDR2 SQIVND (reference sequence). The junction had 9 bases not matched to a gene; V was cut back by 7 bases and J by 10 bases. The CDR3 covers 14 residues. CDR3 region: CASTYDRGNSPLHF. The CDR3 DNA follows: TGTGCCAGTACCTATGACAGGGGCAACTCACCCCTCCACTTT.